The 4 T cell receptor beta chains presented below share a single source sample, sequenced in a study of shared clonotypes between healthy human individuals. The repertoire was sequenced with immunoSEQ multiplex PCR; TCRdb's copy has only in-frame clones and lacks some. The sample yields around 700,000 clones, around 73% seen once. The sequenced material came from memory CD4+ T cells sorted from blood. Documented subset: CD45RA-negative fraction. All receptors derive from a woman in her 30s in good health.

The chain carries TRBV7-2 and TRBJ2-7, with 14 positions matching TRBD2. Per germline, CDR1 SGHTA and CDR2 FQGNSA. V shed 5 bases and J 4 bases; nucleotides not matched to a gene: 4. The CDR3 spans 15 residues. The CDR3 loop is CASSEGTSGSYEQYF. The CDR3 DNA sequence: TGTGCCAGCAGCGAAGGGACTAGCGGGAGTTACGAGCAGTACTTC. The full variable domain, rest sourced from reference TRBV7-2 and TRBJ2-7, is GAGVSQSPSNKVTEKGKDVELRCDPISGHTALYWYRQSLGQGLEFLIYFQGNSAPDKSGLPSDRFSAERTGGSVSTLTIQRTQQEDSAVYLCASSEGTSGSYEQYFGPGTRLTVT.

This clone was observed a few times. The CDR3 DNA reads as TGTGCCAGCAACTGGGCAGGGATGAACACTGAAGCTTTCTTT. Its protein is CASNWAGMNTEAFF. The chain combines TRBV25-1 with TRBJ1-1; D is perhaps TRBD1 (5 bases). Germline assignment: CDR1 MGHDK and CDR2 SYGVNS. Between the trimmed V and J ends, which lost 7 bases and 0 bases, there was a span of 12 bases. The CDR3 sequence is 14 residues long.

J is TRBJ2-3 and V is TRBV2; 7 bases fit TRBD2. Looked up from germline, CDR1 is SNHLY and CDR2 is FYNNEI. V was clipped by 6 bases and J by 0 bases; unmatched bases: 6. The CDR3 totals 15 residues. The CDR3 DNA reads TGTGCCAGCAGCCTTTTGACTAGCAGCACAGATACGCAGTATTTT. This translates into CASSLLTSSTDTQYF.

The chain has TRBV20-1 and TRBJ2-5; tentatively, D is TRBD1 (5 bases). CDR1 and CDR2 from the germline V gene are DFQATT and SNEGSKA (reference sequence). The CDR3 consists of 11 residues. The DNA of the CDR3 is TGCGGCGGCCTGTGGGGCGAGACCCAGTACTTC. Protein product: CGGLWGETQYF.